This is a list of T cell receptor beta chains from one sample in a study of spatial heterogeneity in lung cancer. TCRdb used MiXCR to reprocess the 5' RACE reads, holding one entry per CDR3 protein. The sample lists tens of thousands of distinct CDR3 sequences; roughly 12% were seen once. Specimen: PBMCs, collected at surgery. These receptors all come from a male donor with early-stage non-small cell lung cancer. Both conserved end residues are part of each CDR3. The order of the fields is J gene, V gene, clone size, D gene, CDR3 protein, CDR3 DNA. The D gene is left open where the match is weak. Clone size, where shown, is once, few, many, or a class for clones that have expanded.

TRBJ2-1 TRBV7-9 - TRBD2 CASSSAPGGPPNLQFF TGTGCCAGCAGCTCCGCACCGGGAGGCCCTCCGAATTTGCAGTTCTTC
TRBJ2-2 TRBV18 few TRBD2 CASSRGSSGHTGELFF TGTGCCAGCTCACGTGGATCTAGCGGGCACACCGGGGAGCTGTTTTTT
TRBJ2-1 TRBV30 many - CAWSVGGVNEQFF TGTGCCTGGAGTGTAGGTGGGGTAAATGAGCAGTTCTTC
TRBJ2-3 TRBV10-3 few TRBD1 CAITGTGTDTQYF TGTGCCATCACCGGGACAGGGACAGATACGCAGTATTTT
TRBJ2-3 TRBV7-2 few TRBD2 CASSTGTSGGWAPDTQYF TGTGCCAGCAGCACCGGGACTAGCGGGGGGTGGGCCCCAGATACGCAGTATTTT
TRBJ1-1 TRBV28 many - CASSSGPTEAFF TGTGCCAGCAGTTCGGGTCCCACTGAAGCTTTCTTT
TRBJ2-3 TRBV7-7 - TRBD1 CASSLLTGGTDTQYF TGTGCTAGCAGCTTACTGACAGGGGGGACAGATACGCAGTATTTT
TRBJ1-1 TRBV7-2 - - CASSLDGTNTEAFF TGTGCCAGCAGCTTAGATGGGACGAACACTGAAGCTTTCTTT
TRBJ2-2 TRBV20-1 few TRBD1 CSARPGQGPGELFF TGCAGTGCTAGACCGGGACAGGGGCCCGGGGAGCTGTTTTTT
TRBJ2-2 TRBV29-1 once - CSVANTGELFF TGCAGCGTTGCGAACACCGGGGAGCTGTTTTTT
TRBJ1-1 TRBV30 many TRBD1 CAWTQPWTGETEAFF TGTGCCTGGACCCAACCTTGGACAGGGGAAACTGAAGCTTTCTTT
TRBJ1-1 TRBV27 - - CASSVGEVTEAFF TGTGCCAGCAGTGTGGGAGAGGTTACTGAAGCTTTCTTT
TRBJ2-1 TRBV19 - - CASHQGKKSYNEQFF TGTGCCAGTCACCAAGGGAAAAAGTCCTACAATGAGCAGTTCTTC
TRBJ2-5 TRBV7-2 few - CASSKPGLETQYF TGTGCCAGTTCCAAACCGGGCTTAGAGACCCAGTACTTC
TRBJ1-2 TRBV6-4 - - CASSDSMANYGYTF TGTGCCAGCAGTGACTCTATGGCTAACTATGGCTACACCTTC
TRBJ2-1 TRBV27 many - CASSLVGGYEQFF TGTGCCAGCAGTTTAGTAGGGGGGTATGAGCAGTTCTTC
TRBJ2-7 TRBV11-2 - - CASSLDFYEGSEQYF TGTGCCAGCAGCTTAGATTTCTACGAGGGTTCCGAGCAGTACTTC